These 11 T cell receptor beta chains originate from one sample sequenced in a study of cytomegalovirus exposure and HLA in healthy donors. In the PCR, 60 Vbeta and 13 Jbeta primers were used. The data were produced by immunoSEQ multiplex PCR, yet TCRdb's version contains in-frame clones alone and is incomplete. The sample consists of over 80,000 clones, about 81% of them appearing once. The specimen sequenced was PBMCs. These receptors were obtained from a middle-aged man in good health and CMV-seropositive.

This rearrangement joins TRBV5-6 to TRBJ2-3, with unresolved D. CDR3 length: 15 amino acids. The V and J ends lost 6 bases and 0 bases respectively, with 14 bases between them. Germline V gives CDR1 SGHDT, CDR2 YYEEEE. The CDR3 bases are TGTGCCAGCACCCCGGTCCCTGCCAGCACAGATACGCAGTATTTT. It encodes CASTPVPASTDTQYF. The variable domain in full, completed from reference TRBV5-6 and TRBJ2-3, reads DAGVTQSPTHLIKTRGQQVTLRCSPKSGHDTVSWYQQALGQGPQFIFQYYEEEERQRGNFPDRFSGHQFPNYSSELNVNALLLGDSALYLCASTPVPASTDTQYFGPGTRLTVL.

This chain links TRBV5-6 with TRBJ2-7, with D possibly being TRBD1 (5 bases). CDR1 is SGHDT, CDR2 YYEEEE, per germline. V was clipped by 2 bases and J by 5 bases, with 11 bases between them. The CDR3 consists of 13 residues. Here the CDR3 reads CASSFGAGNEQYF. The CDR3 nucleotides are TGTGCCAGCAGCTTTGGGGCAGGGAACGAGCAGTACTTC.

The J gene is TRBJ2-2, the V gene TRBV5-4; D unclear. Between the trimmed V and J ends, which lost 5 bases and 0 bases, there was a span of 8 bases. The CDR3 has 14 amino acids. Germline V CDR1 and CDR2: SGHNT, YYREEE (reference sequence). The CDR3 bases are TGTGCCAGCAGGGGTGGAGCGAACACCGGGGAGCTGTTTTTT. It is translated as CASRGGANTGELFF.

A word on this clone: The sample holds other DNA sequences that translate to the same CDR3. The chain employs TRBV6-5 and TRBJ2-3, with D possibly being TRBD2 (5 bases). The CDR3 sequence is 13 residues long. Trimming cost V 2 bases and J 3 bases, with 6 bases left between them. CDR1 is MNHEY, CDR2 SVGAGI, per germline. The CDR3 loop is CASSYPGTDTQYF. The DNA of the CDR3 is TGTGCCAGCAGTTACCCGGGGACAGATACGCAGTATTTT.

In DNA, the CDR3 is TGCAGTGCTCGACGGACAGGGAGAGCTTTCTTT. Amino acid sequence: CSARRTGRAFF. This sequence joins TRBV20-1 and TRBJ1-1, with 8 bases that match TRBD1. The ends lost 5 bases at V and 10 bases at J; junction bases unmatched: 6. Looked up from germline, CDR1 is DFQATT and CDR2 is SNEGSKA (reference sequence). The CDR3 loop spans 11 amino acids.

This clone was counted once. The rearrangement links TRBV7-3 to TRBJ2-2, with D possibly being TRBD1 (5 bases). Per the germline V gene, CDR1 is SGHTA and CDR2 is FQGTGA. The CDR3 sequence is 14 residues long. The V gene lost 3 bases and the J gene lost 6 bases, with 11 bases spanning the gap. The CDR3 DNA follows: TGTGCCAGCAGCTTGGCAGGGATGGCCGGGGAGCTGTTTTTT. Its protein is CASSLAGMAGELFF.

The chain combines TRBV29-1 with TRBJ1-2; no clear D. The V and J ends lost 5 bases and 2 bases respectively, with 6 bases between them. CDR1 is SQVTM, CDR2 ANQGSEA, per germline. The CDR3 covers 11 residues. CDR3 in DNA: TGCAGCGTTACAACCAACTATGGCTACACCTTC. Its protein is CSVTTNYGYTF.

V usage is TRBV5-1 and J usage is TRBJ2-2; a possible D gene is TRBD2 (6 bases). Trimming took off 3 bases at V and 0 bases at J, with 9 bases between the two ends. The CDR3 runs to 15 residues. CDR1 SGHRS and CDR2 YFSETQ come from the germline V gene. This CDR3 is CASSSGVTNTGELFF. In DNA form, the CDR3 reads TGCGCCAGCAGCTCGGGGGTAACGAACACCGGGGAGCTGTTTTTT.

The chain combines TRBV5-1 with TRBJ1-5; possible D gene TRBD1, 5 bases. The CDR3 is 14 residues long. Between the trimmed V and J ends, which lost 0 bases and 3 bases, there was a span of 7 bases. From germline, CDR1 is SGHRS and CDR2 YFSETQ. For the CDR3, the DNA is TGCGCCAGCAGCTTGGAAGGGGCCAATCAGCCCCAGCATTTT. It yields the protein CASSLEGANQPQHF.

The chain recombines TRBV5-8 with TRBJ1-2, with a weak D call TRBD1 (6 bases). The ends were cut back, 6 bases at V and 4 bases at J, with 19 bases in the middle. The CDR3 is 15 amino acids. In germline, CDR1 is SGHTS, CDR2 YDEGEE. The CDR3 DNA follows: TGTGCCAGCACCCCCCGACAGGTCACGGCCTATGGCTACACCTTC. Translated, it gives CASTPRQVTAYGYTF.

This chain connects TRBV11-1 to TRBJ1-1; D is uncertain. Trimming stripped 2 bases from V and 4 bases from J, with 8 bases between. The CDR3 consists of 13 residues. Germline CDR1 SGHAT, CDR2 FQDESV (reference sequence). The CDR3 is CASSLYGVTEAFF. CDR3 DNA sequence: TGTGCCAGCAGCTTATACGGGGTCACTGAAGCTTTCTTT.